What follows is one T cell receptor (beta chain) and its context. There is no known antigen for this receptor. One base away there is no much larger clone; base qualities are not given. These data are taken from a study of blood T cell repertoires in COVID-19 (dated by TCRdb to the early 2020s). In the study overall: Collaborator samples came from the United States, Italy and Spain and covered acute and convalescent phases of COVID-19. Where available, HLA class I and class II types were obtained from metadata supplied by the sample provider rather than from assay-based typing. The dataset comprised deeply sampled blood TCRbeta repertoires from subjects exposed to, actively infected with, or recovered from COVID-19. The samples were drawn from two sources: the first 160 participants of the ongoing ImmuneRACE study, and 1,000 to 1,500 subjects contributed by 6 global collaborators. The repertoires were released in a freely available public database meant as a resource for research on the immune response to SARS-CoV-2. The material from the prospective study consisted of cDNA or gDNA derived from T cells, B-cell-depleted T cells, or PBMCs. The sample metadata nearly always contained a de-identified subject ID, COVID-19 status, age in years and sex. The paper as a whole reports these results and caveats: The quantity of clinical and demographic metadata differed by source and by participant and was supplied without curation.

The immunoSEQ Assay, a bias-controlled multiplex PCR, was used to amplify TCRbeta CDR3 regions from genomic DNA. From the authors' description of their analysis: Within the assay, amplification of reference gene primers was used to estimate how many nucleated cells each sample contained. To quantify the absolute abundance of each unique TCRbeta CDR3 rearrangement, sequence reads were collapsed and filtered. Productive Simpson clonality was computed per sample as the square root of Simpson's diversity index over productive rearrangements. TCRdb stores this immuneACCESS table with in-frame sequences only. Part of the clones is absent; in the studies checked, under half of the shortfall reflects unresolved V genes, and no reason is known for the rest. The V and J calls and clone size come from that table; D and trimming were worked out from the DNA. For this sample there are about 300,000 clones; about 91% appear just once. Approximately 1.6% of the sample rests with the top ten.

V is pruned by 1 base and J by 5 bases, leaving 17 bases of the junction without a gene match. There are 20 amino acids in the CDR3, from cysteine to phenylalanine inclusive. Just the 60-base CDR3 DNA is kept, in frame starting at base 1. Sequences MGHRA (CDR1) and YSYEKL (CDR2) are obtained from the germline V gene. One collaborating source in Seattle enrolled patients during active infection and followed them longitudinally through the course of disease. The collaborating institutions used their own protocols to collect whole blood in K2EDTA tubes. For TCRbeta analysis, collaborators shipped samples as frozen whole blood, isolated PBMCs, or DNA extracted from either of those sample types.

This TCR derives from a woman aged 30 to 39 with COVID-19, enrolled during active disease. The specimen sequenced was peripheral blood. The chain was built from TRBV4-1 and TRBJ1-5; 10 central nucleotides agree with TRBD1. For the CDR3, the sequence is CASSQAVPGQGSPGHQPQHF. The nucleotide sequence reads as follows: TGCGCCAGCAGCCAAGCTGTCCCGGGACAGGGGTCCCCGGGACATCAGCCCCAGCATTTT.